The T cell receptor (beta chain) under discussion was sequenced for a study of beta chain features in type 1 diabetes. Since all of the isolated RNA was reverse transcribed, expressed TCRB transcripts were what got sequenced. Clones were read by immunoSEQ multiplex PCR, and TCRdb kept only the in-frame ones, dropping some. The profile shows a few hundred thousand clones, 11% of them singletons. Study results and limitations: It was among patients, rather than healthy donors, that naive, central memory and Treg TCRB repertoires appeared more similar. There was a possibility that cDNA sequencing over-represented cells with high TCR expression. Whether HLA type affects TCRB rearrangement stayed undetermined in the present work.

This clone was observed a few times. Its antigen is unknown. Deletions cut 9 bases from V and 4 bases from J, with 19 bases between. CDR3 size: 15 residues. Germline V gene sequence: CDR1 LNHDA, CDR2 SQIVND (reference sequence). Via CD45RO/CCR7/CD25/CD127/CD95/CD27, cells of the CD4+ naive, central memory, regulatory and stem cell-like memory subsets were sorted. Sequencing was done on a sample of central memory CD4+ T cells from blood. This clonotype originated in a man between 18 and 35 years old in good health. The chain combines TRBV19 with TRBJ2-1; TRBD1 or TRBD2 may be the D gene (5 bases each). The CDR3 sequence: CASHPGGTNYNEQFF. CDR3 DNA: TGTGCCAGCCACCCTGGGGGAACTAATTACAATGAGCAGTTCTTC.